The subject of this entry is one TCR beta chain. Its target antigen remains unknown. The record has no base qualities; no much larger clone is one base away. Participants in the prospective study were enrolled through a virtual design, were aged roughly 18 to 100 years, and lived in some 24 United States geographic areas. In the prospective study, participants were assigned to cohorts based on the clinical history participants reported in a screening survey and a study questionnaire. In the prospective study, whole blood, serum and a nasopharyngeal or oropharyngeal swab were collected from each participant by mobile phlebotomists. Prospective study participants could optionally give additional blood draws and questionnaires over an approximately two-month period. Blood samples from the prospective study were shipped frozen or at room temperature prior to DNA extraction. The sample is drawn from a study of blood T cell repertoires in COVID-19 (TCRdb year 2020). Notes on the research overall: Samples from collaborators originated in the United States, Italy and Spain and spanned both the acute and convalescent phases of COVID-19. The repertoires were released in a freely available public database meant as a resource for research on the immune response to SARS-CoV-2. Where HLA class I and class II types were available, the types were taken from metadata supplied by the sample provider, not from assay-based typing. Samples were obtained from the ongoing ImmuneRACE study (first 160 participants) and from some 1,200 subjects provided by 6 global collaborators. Sample metadata almost always included a de-identified subject ID, COVID-19 status, age in years and sex. The material from the prospective study consisted of cDNA or gDNA derived from T cells, B-cell-depleted T cells, or PBMCs. Deeply sampled blood TCRbeta repertoires from subjects exposed to, actively infected with, or recovered from COVID-19 were included in the dataset.

The germline ends are 20 bases apart after V is trimmed by 4 bases and J by 5 bases. From the cysteine up to the phenylalanine, the CDR3 has a length of 17 residues. Only the CDR3 portion is preserved as DNA: 51 bases, with reading frame beginning at the first base. CDR1 and CDR2 are drawn from the germline V gene: SNHLY, FYNNEI. TCRbeta CDR3 regions were amplified from genomic DNA by means of the immunoSEQ Assay, a bias-controlled multiplex PCR. The paper's data handling went like this. The number of nucleated cells in each sample was estimated from the amplification of reference gene primers within the assay. Sequence reads were collapsed and filtered to measure the absolute abundance of every unique TCRbeta CDR3 rearrangement. For each sample, productive Simpson clonality was calculated as the square root of Simpson's diversity index across productive rearrangements. TCRdb mirrors the immuneACCESS table, restricted to in-frame sequences. Some clones are absent from its copies; in checked studies, under half trace to an unresolved V gene, and the reason for the others is unknown. V, J and clone size are those of that table, while D and trimming were read from the DNA. This sample lists some 290,000 clones; roughly 93% were detected once. The top ten clonotypes cover 2.3% of the sample.

Findings and caveats that apply to the study as a whole: How much clinical and demographic metadata was included differed by source and by participant, and the metadata was provided uncurated.

Recombination joined TRBV2 with TRBJ1-4; the D gene lacks a confident call. Material for sequencing was PBMCs or T cells enriched from blood (not recorded which). The sequence came from a woman in her 40s with acute COVID-19. The sequence in DNA is TGTGCCAGCAGTGTTACGGGCAAAGCGGTTTGGAATGAAAAACTGTTTTTT. Its translation is CASSVTGKAVWNEKLFF.